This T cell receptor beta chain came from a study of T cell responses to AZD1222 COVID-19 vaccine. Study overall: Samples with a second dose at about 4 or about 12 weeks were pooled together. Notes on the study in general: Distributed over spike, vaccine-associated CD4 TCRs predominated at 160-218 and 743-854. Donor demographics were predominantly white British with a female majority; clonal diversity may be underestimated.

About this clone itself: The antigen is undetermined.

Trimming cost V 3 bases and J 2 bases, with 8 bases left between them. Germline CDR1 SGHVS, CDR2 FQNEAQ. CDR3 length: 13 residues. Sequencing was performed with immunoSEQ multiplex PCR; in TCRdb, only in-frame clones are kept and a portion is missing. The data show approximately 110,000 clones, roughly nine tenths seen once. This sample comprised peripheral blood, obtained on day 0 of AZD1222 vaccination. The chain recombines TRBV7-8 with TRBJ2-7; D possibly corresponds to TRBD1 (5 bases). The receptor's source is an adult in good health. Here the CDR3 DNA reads TGTGCCAGCAGCTTTCAGGGCCCCTACGAGCAGTACTTC. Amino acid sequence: CASSFQGPYEQYF.